This T cell receptor beta chain was identified in a study of OX40 agonist ivuxolimab in advanced cancers. Overall study context: Given to patients was ivuxolimab, an agonistic anti-OX40 (CD134) antibody. Melanoma, hepatocellular carcinoma, head and neck or renal cell cancer occurred in dose-escalation patients.

Sequencing was performed with immunoSEQ multiplex PCR; in TCRdb, only in-frame clones are kept and a portion is missing. Here the sample spans tens of thousands of clones, approximately 90% being singletons. Study-wide findings and caveats: The authors also found low normalized T-cell clonal expansion in some nonresponders. Relatively little clonal expansion, among the lowest observed, appeared in partial responders at 0.1-3.0 mg/kg.

This clone was counted between two and nine times. The antigen is undetermined. The sample in question was CD4+ or CD8+ T cells sorted from blood, obtained in a trial of the OX40 agonist ivuxolimab. The TCR comes from an adult with an advanced solid tumor such as melanoma, head and neck, liver or kidney cancer.

As DNA, the CDR3 is TGTGCCAGCAGCTTGGGACTAGCGGAAAGCTACAATGAGCAGTTCTTC. Translation: CASSLGLAESYNEQFF. The J gene is TRBJ2-1, the V gene TRBV5-8; 9 nucleotides align to TRBD2. The ends lost 0 bases at V and 3 bases at J; junction bases unmatched: 4. CDR3 length: 16 amino acids. The germline gives CDR1 SGHTS, CDR2 YDEGEE.